The T cell receptor beta chain under discussion was sequenced for a study of T cells in Graves' hyperthyroidism and ophthalmopathy. This clonotype was recorded many times. RNA transcripts gave rise to amplified TCR beta CDR3 regions. The TCR CDR3 first-round RT-PCR relied on the HTBI primer set. MiXCR was run by TCRdb on the multiplex PCR reads, yielding one entry per CDR3 protein. The sample has some 460,000 distinct CDR3 sequences; about 15% are singletons. V lost 4 bases to trimming and J lost 3 bases, with 13 bases between them. Germline V gives CDR1 SEHNR, CDR2 FQNEAQ (reference sequence). The CDR3 is 15 residues long.

The sequenced sample consisted of blood. This sequence was found in a young woman with Graves' hyperthyroidism. This chain uses TRBV7-9 with TRBJ2-4; tentative D call: TRBD1 (6 bases). CDR3 nucleotides: TGTGCCAGCAGCTCCACCACAGGGAGCAAAAACATTCAGTACTTC. It yields the protein CASSSTTGSKNIQYF. Using reference TRBV7-9 and TRBJ2-4 for the parts outside the CDR3, the full variable domain is DTGVSQNPRHKITKRGQNVTFRCDPISEHNRLYWYRQTLGQGPEFLTYFQNEAQLEKSRLLSDRFSAERPKGSFSTLEIQRTEQGDSAMYLCASSSTTGSKNIQYFGAGTRLSVL.